These T cell receptor beta chains were read from a single sample in a study of tumor and adjacent non-tumor tissue in lung cancer. TCRdb ran MiXCR on the multiplex PCR reads and lists one entry per CDR3 protein. The sample includes roughly 69,000 distinct CDR3 sequences, around 80% of them seen just once. Sequences were obtained from distant non-tumor lung tissue. Receptors originate from a man aged 60-69 years with non-small cell lung cancer. Each CDR3 is given with its conserved first and last residue. D genes are given only for firm matches. Expanded clones are given a class, and other clones once, few, many or no size at all.

D gene: NA
V gene: TRBV5-1
J gene: TRBJ2-3
clone size: NA
CDR3 protein: CASSFGSGTGTHYF
CDR3 DNA: NA

D gene: NA
V gene: TRBV5-1
J gene: TRBJ2-7
clone size: many
CDR3 protein: CASSLAGPRGYEQYF
CDR3 DNA: TGCGCCAGCAGCTTGGCGGGGCCAAGGGGGTACGAGCAGTACTTC

D gene: NA
V gene: TRBV5-1
J gene: TRBJ2-7
clone size: NA
CDR3 protein: CACSLDWGSEQYF
CDR3 DNA: TGCGCCTGCAGCTTGGATTGGGGCTCCGAGCAGTACTTC

D gene: TRBD2
V gene: TRBV10-3
J gene: TRBJ2-3
clone size: once
CDR3 protein: CAISEGLVGTDMQYF
CDR3 DNA: TGTGCCATCAGTGAAGGACTAGTGGGCACAGATATGCAGTATTTT

D gene: NA
V gene: TRBV6-2/TRBV6-3
J gene: TRBJ1-4
clone size: once
CDR3 protein: CACSYYVGPQEKLFF
CDR3 DNA: TGTGCCTGCAGTTACTATGTTGGACCCCAAGAAAAACTGTTTTTT

D gene: NA
V gene: TRBV12-3/TRBV12-4
J gene: TRBJ2-2
clone size: once
CDR3 protein: CASILNRGCGELFF
CDR3 DNA: TGTGCCAGCATCCTTAACCGAGGATGCGGGGAGCTGTTTTTT

D gene: NA
V gene: TRBV28
J gene: TRBJ1-2
clone size: NA
CDR3 protein: CASSPLGAKNGYSF
CDR3 DNA: TGTGCCAGCAGTCCACTAGGGGCCAAAAATGGCTACTCTTTC

D gene: TRBD1
V gene: TRBV4-1
J gene: TRBJ1-5
clone size: few
CDR3 protein: CASSQGDRTRSQPQHF
CDR3 DNA: TGCGCCAGCAGCCAAGGGGACAGGACGCGGAGCCAGCCCCAGCATTTT

D gene: NA
V gene: TRBV10-3
J gene: TRBJ1-2
clone size: NA
CDR3 protein: CVIKAREQWGYTF
CDR3 DNA: TGTGTCATCAAGGCCAGGGAACAATGGGGCTACACCTTC

D gene: NA
V gene: TRBV6-2/TRBV6-3
J gene: TRBJ1-2
clone size: NA
CDR3 protein: CASSFTRIREGYTF
CDR3 DNA: TGTGCCAGCAGCTTTACTAGGATAAGGGAAGGCTACACCTTC

D gene: TRBD2
V gene: TRBV6-1
J gene: TRBJ2-5
clone size: NA
CDR3 protein: CAVSGRPVQETQYF
CDR3 DNA: TGTGCCGTTAGCGGGAGACCGGTACAGGAGACCCAGTACTTC

D gene: NA
V gene: TRBV11-2
J gene: TRBJ2-7
clone size: NA
CDR3 protein: CASSLGDISYGQYF
CDR3 DNA: TGTGCCAGCAGCTTAGGGGACATATCCTACGGGCAGTACTTC

D gene: NA
V gene: TRBV12-3/TRBV12-4
J gene: TRBJ2-5
clone size: many
CDR3 protein: CASSLAASLETQYF
CDR3 DNA: TGTGCCAGCAGTTTAGCTGCCTCTCTAGAGACCCAGTACTTC

D gene: TRBD2
V gene: TRBV6-1
J gene: TRBJ2-5
clone size: NA
CDR3 protein: CASTSGRAVETQYF
CDR3 DNA: TGTGCCAGCACTAGCGGGAGGGCCGTAGAGACCCAGTACTTC

D gene: NA
V gene: TRBV2
J gene: TRBJ1-5
clone size: NA
CDR3 protein: CANSGHPGQPQHF
CDR3 DNA: TGTGCCAACAGTGGACACCCGGGCCAACCCCAGCATTTT

D gene: TRBD2
V gene: TRBV6-6
J gene: TRBJ2-3
clone size: many
CDR3 protein: CASWGGGYSNTDTQYF
CDR3 DNA: TGTGCCAGCTGGGGCGGGGGTTATTCGAACACAGATACGCAGTATTTT

D gene: TRBD2
V gene: TRBV24-1
J gene: TRBJ2-1
clone size: many
CDR3 protein: CATSDLSGNSYNEQFF
CDR3 DNA: TGTGCCACCAGTGATTTAAGCGGGAACTCCTACAATGAGCAGTTCTTC

D gene: TRBD1
V gene: TRBV6-1
J gene: TRBJ2-7
clone size: NA
CDR3 protein: CASSDPRRTGSYEHYF
CDR3 DNA: TGTGCCAGCAGTGACCCCAGAAGGACAGGCTCCTACGAGCATTATTTC

D gene: TRBD2
V gene: TRBV9
J gene: TRBJ2-3
clone size: NA
CDR3 protein: CASSVLPSGSLETQYF
CDR3 DNA: TGTGCCAGCAGCGTTCTGCCTAGCGGGAGTCTTGAGACGCAGTATTTT

D gene: NA
V gene: TRBV6-1
J gene: TRBJ2-1
clone size: NA
CDR3 protein: CASSPRRGLNEQFF
CDR3 DNA: TGTGCCAGCAGTCCTCGGCGTGGGCTTAATGAGCAGTTCTTC

D gene: NA
V gene: TRBV5-5
J gene: TRBJ2-7
clone size: NA
CDR3 protein: CANNPGPGMGYEHYF
CDR3 DNA: TGTGCCAACAACCCCGGGCCGGGGATGGGATACGAGCACTACTTC

D gene: NA
V gene: TRBV5-6
J gene: TRBJ2-5
clone size: NA
CDR3 protein: CVSNLRGGYQETQYF
CDR3 DNA: TGTGTCAGCAACCTCAGGGGAGGTTACCAAGAGACCCAGTACTTC

D gene: NA
V gene: TRBV29-1
J gene: TRBJ2-4
clone size: NA
CDR3 protein: CSVEDETGKNVQYF
CDR3 DNA: TGCAGCGTTGAAGATGAGACAGGAAAAAACGTTCAGTACTTC

D gene: NA
V gene: TRBV6-1
J gene: TRBJ2-2
clone size: many
CDR3 protein: CASSEVTRAGELFF
CDR3 DNA: TGTGCCAGCAGTGAAGTAACTAGAGCCGGGGAGCTGTTTTTT

D gene: NA
V gene: TRBV2
J gene: TRBJ1-1
clone size: few
CDR3 protein: CASSYQMNTEAFF
CDR3 DNA: TGTGCCAGCAGCTACCAGATGAACACTGAAGCTTTCTTT

D gene: NA
V gene: TRBV4-1
J gene: TRBJ2-3
clone size: NA
CDR3 protein: CANSQEMPADTPYF
CDR3 DNA: TGTGCCAACAGCCAAGAGATGCCCGCAGATACGCCGTATTTT

D gene: NA
V gene: TRBV6-1
J gene: TRBJ1-2
clone size: NA
CDR3 protein: CPSSVVAGGAYGYTF
CDR3 DNA: NA

D gene: TRBD1
V gene: TRBV29-1
J gene: TRBJ1-1
clone size: many
CDR3 protein: CSVTDRETEAFF
CDR3 DNA: TGCAGCGTCACTGACAGGGAGACTGAAGCTTTCTTT

D gene: NA
V gene: TRBV4-2
J gene: TRBJ2-3
clone size: NA
CDR3 protein: CASSQGGTCGKDTQYF
CDR3 DNA: TGTGCCAGCAGCCAAGGAGGTACTTGCGGCAAAGATACGCAGTATTTT

D gene: NA
V gene: TRBV11-3
J gene: TRBJ1-5
clone size: NA
CDR3 protein: CPSSSGLAYSIDTQHF
CDR3 DNA: TGTCCCAGCAGCTCCGGGCTAGCATATAGCATAGATACGCAGCATTTT

D gene: NA
V gene: TRBV4-1
J gene: TRBJ2-7
clone size: many
CDR3 protein: CASSQVDRFPEQYF
CDR3 DNA: TGCGCCAGCAGCCAAGTAGACAGGTTCCCTGAGCAGTACTTC

D gene: NA
V gene: TRBV13
J gene: TRBJ2-3
clone size: NA
CDR3 protein: CPSSLARQNTDTQYF
CDR3 DNA: TGTCCCAGTAGCTTAGCGAGACAAAACACAGATACACAGTATTTT

D gene: NA
V gene: TRBV11-3
J gene: TRBJ2-7
clone size: NA
CDR3 protein: CACGLKAGNYEQYF
CDR3 DNA: TGTGCCTGCGGCTTAAAGGCAGGGAACTACGAGCAGTACTTT

D gene: NA
V gene: TRBV5-4
J gene: TRBJ2-3
clone size: NA
CDR3 protein: CASIFRRDTQYF
CDR3 DNA: TGTGCCAGCATCTTCCGCAGAGATACGCAGTATTTT

D gene: TRBD1
V gene: TRBV19
J gene: TRBJ2-2
clone size: NA
CDR3 protein: CASAGTGRTGELFF
CDR3 DNA: TGTGCCAGTGCCGGGACAGGGCGGACCGGGGAGCTGTTTTTT

D gene: TRBD2
V gene: TRBV28
J gene: TRBJ2-7
clone size: NA
CDR3 protein: CASRAGLGNSYEQYF
CDR3 DNA: TGTGCCAGCAGGGCAGGACTAGGGAACTCCTACGAGCAGTACTTC

D gene: NA
V gene: TRBV13
J gene: TRBJ2-3
clone size: NA
CDR3 protein: CAGSLARQNTDMQYF
CDR3 DNA: TGTGCCGGCAGCTTAGCGAGACAGAACACAGATATGCAATATTTT

D gene: NA
V gene: TRBV5-1
J gene: TRBJ2-7
clone size: NA
CDR3 protein: CAGCLDWCSEQYF
CDR3 DNA: TGCGCCGGCTGCTTGGATTGGTGCTCCGAGCAGTACTTC

D gene: NA
V gene: TRBV6-5
J gene: TRBJ2-4
clone size: NA
CDR3 protein: CASSYNAGSGNIQYF
CDR3 DNA: TGTGCCAGCAGTTACAACGCGGGTTCGGGGAACATTCAATACTTC

D gene: TRBD2
V gene: TRBV6-2/TRBV6-3
J gene: TRBJ2-2
clone size: medium-sized
CDR3 protein: CASSSSGRNTGELFF
CDR3 DNA: TGTGCCAGCAGTTCAAGCGGGAGAAACACCGGGGAGCTGTTTTTT

D gene: NA
V gene: TRBV6-5
J gene: TRBJ2-1
clone size: NA
CDR3 protein: CASSCVGVNEQFF
CDR3 DNA: TGTGCCAGCAGTTGCGTGGGAGTCAACGAGCAGTTCTTC

D gene: NA
V gene: TRBV7-3
J gene: TRBJ2-2
clone size: NA
CDR3 protein: CASTQIGQKRTGELFF
CDR3 DNA: TGTGCCAGCACTCAGATTGGGCAGAAACGTACCGGGGAGCTGTTTTTT

D gene: NA
V gene: TRBV6-6
J gene: TRBJ2-3
clone size: many
CDR3 protein: CASSFLRGETDTQYF
CDR3 DNA: TGTGCCAGCAGTTTCCTCAGGGGCGAGACAGATACGCAGTATTTT

D gene: NA
V gene: TRBV29-1
J gene: TRBJ1-1
clone size: NA
CDR3 protein: CSVGGAGGVLTEAFF
CDR3 DNA: TGCAGCGTTGGAGGAGCTGGGGGGGTGCTCACTGAAGCTTTCTTT

D gene: NA
V gene: TRBV6-5
J gene: TRBJ1-1
clone size: NA
CDR3 protein: CTSSFDSYTEAFF
CDR3 DNA: TGTACCAGCAGTTTTGATTCCTACACTGAAGCTTTCTTT

D gene: NA
V gene: TRBV4-1
J gene: TRBJ1-6
clone size: NA
CDR3 protein: CASSQVVTRSPLHF
CDR3 DNA: TGTGCCAGCAGTCAAGTCGTTACACGTTCACCCCTCCACTTT

D gene: TRBD1
V gene: TRBV28
J gene: TRBJ1-5
clone size: NA
CDR3 protein: CASSLGPAGGVGNQAQHF
CDR3 DNA: TGTGCCAGCAGTTTGGGGCCGGCAGGGGGGGTGGGCAATCAGGCCCAGCATTTT

D gene: NA
V gene: TRBV28
J gene: TRBJ2-1
clone size: NA
CDR3 protein: CASSPGGAYNGQFF
CDR3 DNA: TGTGCCAGCAGTCCTGGCGGTGCCTATAATGGGCAGTTCTTC

D gene: NA
V gene: TRBV7-9
J gene: TRBJ2-4
clone size: many
CDR3 protein: CASSPLGGLDIQYF
CDR3 DNA: TGTGCCAGCAGCCCACTCGGGGGTCTGGACATTCAGTACTTC

D gene: NA
V gene: TRBV6-5
J gene: TRBJ2-1
clone size: once
CDR3 protein: CANSFRQDSYNEQFF
CDR3 DNA: TGTGCCAACAGCTTTAGACAGGACTCCTACAATGAGCAGTTCTTC

D gene: NA
V gene: TRBV10-3
J gene: TRBJ1-5
clone size: NA
CDR3 protein: CAISGARAGQPQHF
CDR3 DNA: TGTGCCATCAGTGGGGCACGGGCGGGCCAGCCACAGCATTTT